The 19 T cell receptor beta chains listed next were all sequenced from one sample in a study of blood T cell repertoires in COVID-19. Data came from immunoSEQ multiplex PCR; TCRdb stores just in-frame clones and leaves some out. The table lists about 170,000 clones, over 75% of them singletons. Sequenced: peripheral blood. The origin of the receptors is a man aged 60-69 years who had recovered from COVID-19.

The chain has TRBV13 and TRBJ2-5; TRBD2 matches 7 bases. The CDR3 sequence is 16 residues long. Germline V CDR1 and CDR2: PRHDT, FYEKMQ (reference sequence). V lost 5 bases and J lost 0; bases outside the gene matches: 9. The CDR3 spells CASSPWGGPDQETQYF. CDR3 nucleotide sequence: TGTGCCAGCAGCCCTTGGGGGGGACCAGACCAAGAGACCCAGTACTTC.

The chain uses TRBV6-1 and TRBJ1-2; a possible D gene is TRBD1 (5 bases). The CDR3 spans 15 residues. The ends were cut back, 1 base at V and 2 bases at J, with 11 bases in the middle. The germline V gene encodes CDR1 MNHNS and CDR2 SASEGT. Here the CDR3 DNA reads TGTGCCAGCAGTGAAGGACAGATCCCAAACTATGGCTACACCTTC. Translation gives CASSEGQIPNYGYTF.

The chain has TRBV19 and TRBJ1-1; maybe TRBD1 (5 bases). V was pared by 5 bases and J by 3 bases, with 16 bases between. The CDR3 covers 15 residues. CDR1 LNHDA and CDR2 SQIVND come from the germline V gene (reference sequence). The CDR3 DNA reads as TGTGCCAGTAGTGTCAGGGCGGGGCTGGACACTGAAGCTTTCTTT. Translation gives CASSVRAGLDTEAFF.

The V and J genes are TRBV6-1 and TRBJ1-5, with 7 positions matching TRBD1. The CDR3 has 14 residues. Germline CDR1 reads MNHNS; CDR2 reads SASEGT. Trimming at V came to 2 bases and at J to 9 bases, leaving 7 bases not matched to a gene. The DNA for the CDR3 is TGTGCCAGCAGTGAAACACAGGGGCCGCGGCCCCAGCATTTT. Residues: CASSETQGPRPQHF.

This chain joins TRBV30 and TRBJ1-1, with TRBD1 matching 8 bases. The V gene end was trimmed by 3 bases and the J gene end by 10 bases; junction bases not matched to a gene: 10. The CDR3 has 13 amino acids. The germline CDR1 and CDR2 sequences are GTSNPN and SVGIG (reference sequence). CDR3 in amino acids: CAWSAGQGARAFF. CDR3 in DNA: TGTGCCTGGAGCGCCGGACAGGGAGCACGAGCTTTCTTT.

The V gene is TRBV7-6, the J gene TRBJ1-5, with 12 nucleotides matching TRBD1. The CDR3 runs 15 residues. CDR1 is SGHVS and CDR2 is FNYEAQ in the germline V gene. With V trimmed by 4 bases and J by 5 bases, 3 bases remained unmatched. CDR3 DNA: TGTGCCAGCAGCTCGGGACAGGGGGCAGATCAGCCCCAGCATTTT. It is translated as CASSSGQGADQPQHF.

This sequence joins TRBV2 and TRBJ2-3, with a weak D call TRBD1 (5 bases). With 4 bases removed from V and 4 bases from J, the gap between germline ends came to 12 bases. Germline lookup yields CDR1 SNHLY and CDR2 FYNNEI. The CDR3 is made up of 14 amino acids. CDR3 bases: TGTGCCAGCAGTGGCAGGGTAGAGGCAGATACGCAGTATTTT. Translation: CASSGRVEADTQYF.

The rearrangement uses TRBV12-5 and TRBJ2-4; a possible D gene is TRBD1 (6 bases). The CDR3 is 13 residues long. CDR1 and CDR2 from the germline V gene are LGHNT and FRNRAP. V lost 5 bases and J lost 9, with 14 bases in between. The DNA of the CDR3 is TGTGCTAGTGGTCCTGGACAGCAGGGCATTCAGTACTTC. Its protein product is CASGPGQQGIQYF.

The chain links TRBV5-1 to TRBJ2-5; D gene ambiguous. CDR1 SGHRS and CDR2 YFSETQ come from the germline V gene. The CDR3 extends over 11 amino acids. V lost 3 bases and J 5 bases, leaving 5 bases between the germline ends. This CDR3 is CASSSRETQYF. The CDR3 DNA follows: TGCGCCAGCAGCTCCCGGGAGACCCAGTACTTC.

This sequence joins TRBV10-2 and TRBJ2-3; 14 nucleotides align to TRBD2. J lost 4 bases, V lost 7 bases, and 4 bases had no gene match. Germline CDR1 reads WSHSY; CDR2 reads SAAADI. This CDR3 region has 15 residues. For the CDR3, the DNA is TGCGCCAGCAAAACGGGACTAGCGGGGGCAGATACGCAGTATTTT. Its protein product is CASKTGLAGADTQYF.

This clone has at least ten counts. Other DNA sequences in this sample translate to the same CDR3. The chain uses TRBV7-3 and TRBJ1-3; tentative D call: TRBD1 (6 bases). CDR1 and CDR2 from the germline V gene are SGHTA and FQGTGA. V lost 8 bases and J lost 0, with 8 bases in between. This CDR3 has 13 residues. The CDR3 loop is CASGRGSGNTIYF. DNA of the CDR3: TGTGCCAGCGGCAGGGGCTCTGGAAACACCATATATTTT.

The rearrangement uses TRBV20-1 and TRBJ2-1, with a possible D match to TRBD2 (6 bases). The CDR3 loop spans 12 amino acids. The germline V and J ends were trimmed by 3 bases and 10 bases, with 13 bases remaining between them. The germline V gene encodes CDR1 DFQATT and CDR2 SNEGSKA (reference sequence). The CDR3 region has the DNA TGCAGTGCTAGTCGGCGGGGAGGCGAGCAGTTCTTC. Its protein product is CSASRRGGEQFF.

This rearrangement joins TRBV27 to TRBJ1-5; 10 positions agree with TRBD1. Germline V gene lookup returns CDR1 MNHEY and CDR2 SMNVEV (reference sequence). The V gene end was trimmed by 10 bases and the J gene end by 2 bases; junction bases not matched to a gene: 8. The CDR3 contains 15 residues. CDR3 residues: CATQTGQGGNQPQHF. CDR3 DNA sequence: TGTGCCACCCAAACCGGACAGGGGGGCAATCAGCCCCAGCATTTT.

V usage is TRBV6-2 or TRBV6-3 and J usage is TRBJ2-7, with 7 bases aligning to TRBD1. CDR1 and CDR2 from the germline V gene are MNHEY and SVGEGT. V lost 5 bases to trimming and J lost 2 bases; unmatched junction nucleotides: 9. The CDR3 sequence is 15 residues long. This CDR3 is CASSAPGQSTYEQYF. The CDR3 DNA is TGTGCCAGCAGTGCCCCGGGACAGTCAACCTACGAGCAGTACTTC.

The CDR3 bases are TGTGCCAGCAGCCAAGATACAAGGGGGGAGACCCAGTACTTC. Translated: CASSQDTRGETQYF. The V and J genes are TRBV4-2 and TRBJ2-5; tentative D call: TRBD1 (6 bases). Trimming shortened V by 0 bases and J by 5 bases, and 10 bases separated the two germline ends. Per germline, CDR1 LGHNA and CDR2 YNFKEQ. The CDR3 spans 14 residues.

This sequence joins TRBV2 and TRBJ1-6; 9 bases agree with TRBD1. V dropped 6 bases and J dropped 9; count of bases not matched to a gene: 6. The CDR3 loop spans 14 amino acids. Germline values: CDR1 SNHLY, CDR2 FYNNEI. For the CDR3, the DNA is TGTGCCAGCAGGAAGGGACAGGGAAGTTCACCCCTCCACTTT. It is translated as CASRKGQGSSPLHF.

This clone has only a few counts. The chain is built from TRBV19 and TRBJ2-2; D gene unclear. The germline V gene encodes CDR1 LNHDA and CDR2 SQIVND (reference sequence). CDR3 length equals 14 residues. Trimming left V 0 bases short and J 6 bases short, with 8 bases between. The CDR3 is CASSIDPGPGELFF. The DNA of the CDR3 is TGTGCCAGTAGTATAGATCCGGGTCCCGGGGAGCTGTTTTTT. Together with reference TRBV19 and TRBJ2-2, the CDR3 gives the full variable domain: DGGITQSPKYLFRKEGQNVTLSCEQNLNHDAMYWYRQDPGQGLRLIYYSQIVNDFQKGDIAEGYSVSREKKESFPLTVTSAQKNPTAFYLCASSIDPGPGELFFGEGSRLTVL.

The chain employs TRBV30 and TRBJ2-3; no clear D. The V gene's germline CDR1 is GTSNPN and CDR2 SVGIG (reference sequence). This CDR3 has 12 amino acids. The ends were cut back, 0 bases at V and 6 bases at J, with 7 bases in the middle. The chain's CDR3 is CAWSVDGDTQYF. As DNA, the CDR3 is TGTGCCTGGAGTGTAGACGGGGATACGCAGTATTTT.

The V call is TRBV6-2 or TRBV6-3, the J call TRBJ1-5, with 8 bases aligning to TRBD1. The CDR3 runs to 14 residues. Germline-derived CDR1 and CDR2 are MNHEY and SVGEGT. Unmatched junction bases numbered 4, after V lost 2 bases and J lost 7 bases. As DNA, the CDR3 is TGTGCCAGCAGTTACACAGGGGGGGGGCAGCCCCAGCATTTT. Its translation: CASSYTGGGQPQHF.